A selection of T cell receptor beta chains follows, all from one sample in a study of CD8 T cells in Susac syndrome. TCRdb re-called the immunoSEQ multiplex PCR reads with MiXCR, one entry per CDR3 protein. This table has 150,000 or so distinct CDR3 sequences, about 93% appearing once. The sample consisted of CD4+ T cells from PBMCs. The origin of the receptors is a human donor in good health. Both conserved end residues are part of each CDR3. D genes are given only for firm matches. Size is stated for part of the rows, as once, few or many counts, or as a class when the clone is expanded.

v_gene	d_gene	j_gene	abundance	CDR3nt	CDR3aa
TRBV20-1	.	TRBJ1-1	.	TGCAGTGCTAGTGAGGTGATGAACACTGAAGCTTTCTTT	CSASEVMNTEAFF
TRBV29-1	TRBD1	TRBJ1-1	.	TGCAGCGTTGCCGGACAGGGTGGACGGATGAACACTGAAGCTTTCTTT	CSVAGQGGRMNTEAFF
TRBV9	TRBD2	TRBJ2-2	.	TGTGCCAGCAGCGTAGTAGCGGGGGGGAACACCGGGGAGCTGTTTTTT	CASSVVAGGNTGELFF
TRBV3-1	.	TRBJ1-1	.	TGTGCCAGCAGCCAACGCCTAGGGAACACTGAAGCTTTCTTT	CASSQRLGNTEAFF
TRBV4-2	.	TRBJ2-7	.	TGTGCCAGCAGCCAAGTAGGTGGGGCGCGGGACGAGCAGTACTTC	CASSQVGGARDEQYF
TRBV6-6	.	TRBJ1-2	.	TGTGCCAGCAGTTACACCCCGGGTTCCTATGGCTACACCTTC	CASSYTPGSYGYTF
TRBV6-5	.	TRBJ2-7	.	TGTGCCAGCACATCGCGCCTCTCCTACGAGCAGTACTTC	CASTSRLSYEQYF
TRBV5-1	.	TRBJ1-5	.	TGCGCCAGCAGCTTGGGAGTGGATCAGCCCCAGCATTTT	CASSLGVDQPQHF
TRBV10-3	TRBD1	TRBJ2-2	.	TGTGCCATCAGCTTCGACAGGGCGGGCGGGGAGCTGTTTTTT	CAISFDRAGGELFF
TRBV2	.	TRBJ1-5	.	TGTGCCAGCAGTGATTGGCTCCAGCCCCAGCATTTT	CASSDWLQPQHF
TRBV7-9	.	TRBJ1-2	.	TGTGCCAGCAGCCCAGGGGTTAGCTATGGCTACACCTTC	CASSPGVSYGYTF
TRBV6-5	TRBD1	TRBJ1-6	once	TGTGCCACCCGCAAGGACAGGGATTCACCCCTCCACTTT	CATRKDRDSPLHF
TRBV19	TRBD1	TRBJ2-1	.	TGTGCCAGTAGTATTGATGGACAGGGGCCCTACAATGAGCAGTTCTTC	CASSIDGQGPYNEQFF
TRBV5-1	TRBD1	TRBJ2-7	.	TGCGCCAGCAGCTTGGGCGGGACAGGGCCCTACGAGCAGTACTTC	CASSLGGTGPYEQYF
TRBV15	TRBD1	TRBJ2-7	.	TGTGCCACCAGCAGAGAGGGACAGGCCTACGAGCAGTACTTC	CATSREGQAYEQYF
TRBV4-1	.	TRBJ1-2	once	TGCGCCAGCAGCCAAGGATGGGGCAGGACCACAGGTGACTACACCTTC	CASSQGWGRTTGDYTF
TRBV6-1	.	TRBJ2-5	once	TGTGCCAGCAGCCGGGCTCCCTGGGGCGGAAAAGAGACCCAGTACTTC	CASSRAPWGGKETQYF
TRBV7-2	TRBD2	TRBJ2-3	.	TGTGCCAGCAGCGTTTTCGGGGGGGGCCTTACAGATACGCAGTATTTT	CASSVFGGGLTDTQYF
TRBV12-3/TRBV12-4	TRBD1	TRBJ2-1	.	TGTGCCAGCAGTTCGTGGACAGGGGACCTTTACAATGAGCAGTTCTTC	CASSSWTGDLYNEQFF
TRBV6-1	.	TRBJ2-7	.	TGTGCCAGCAGTGAATCCAGGGATTACGAGCAGTACTTC	CASSESRDYEQYF
TRBV7-3	.	TRBJ2-6	.	TGTGCCAGCAGCAGTACAGGGCCTGGGGCCAACGTCCTGACTTTC	CASSSTGPGANVLTF
TRBV7-9	.	TRBJ1-2	.	TGTGCCAGCAGCTCTAGGGGGGACTATGGCTACACCTTC	CASSSRGDYGYTF
TRBV3-1	.	TRBJ2-7	.	TGTGCCAGCAGCCCCCTGGACGGGCCCTACGAGCAGTACTTC	CASSPLDGPYEQYF
TRBV29-1	TRBD2	TRBJ2-2	once	TGCAGCGTTGACGCGGGACTAGCTGGCTTGGCCGGGGAGCTGTTTTTT	CSVDAGLAGLAGELFF
TRBV5-1	.	TRBJ2-7	.	TGCGCCAGCAGCTTGACGCGGGGCCTCGACTACGAGCAGTACTTC	CASSLTRGLDYEQYF